This T cell receptor beta chain was recovered during a study of shared clonotypes between healthy human individuals. Sequencing used immunoSEQ multiplex PCR; TCRdb keeps in-frame clones, though not all of them. The sample lists some 2,400,000 clones, 90% to 97% occurring once. Germline lookup yields CDR1 MNHEY and CDR2 SMNVEV (reference sequence). Trimming stripped 0 bases from V and 1 base from J, with 15 bases between. There are 17 residues in the CDR3. V and J are TRBV27 and TRBJ1-2, with a tentative D call TRBD1 (6 bases). This receptor was identified in a man younger than 35 in good health. The sequenced material came from naive CD4+ T cells sorted from blood. Subset indicated: CD45RA+ positively selected. CDR3 DNA sequence: TGTGCCAGCAGTTTATCCCTAGGGGTACAGGGTAACTATGGCTACACCTTC. Amino acid sequence: CASSLSLGVQGNYGYTF.